The clone carrying this T cell receptor (beta chain) was counted many times. This sample's TCRbeta library carried unique molecular identifier barcodes. MiXCR was run by TCRdb on the PCR reads, yielding one entry per CDR3 protein. Among 200,000 to 250,000 distinct CDR3 sequences listed, around 9.7% were seen once. The record originates from a study of T-cell reconstitution after alpha-beta-depleted transplantation in children. The CDR3 spans 16 residues. V was trimmed by 3 bases and J by 3 bases, leaving 17 bases between them. Per germline, CDR1 MGHRA and CDR2 YSYEKL. Here the sequenced sample was PBMCs from the stem cell graft donor, taken from the stem cell graft. The chain is built from TRBV4-1 and TRBJ1-2; possible D gene TRBD1, 6 bases. The source of this sequence is a human donor who donated a stem cell graft to a child with SCID. CDR3 amino acids: CASSHKRGGQDYGYTF. CDR3 coding DNA: TGCGCCAGCAGCCACAAAAGGGGGGGCCAGGACTATGGCTACACCTTC.